The 22 T cell receptor beta chains presented below share a single source sample, sequenced in a study of neurological immune-mediated disorders. MiXCR, run by TCRdb on the 5' RACE reads, gives a single entry per CDR3 protein. The table has tens of thousands of distinct CDR3 sequences, 13% to 15% seen once. Sequenced material: PBMCs. The receptor source for this set is a woman aged 50 to 60 with HTLV-1-associated myelopathy (HAM/TSP).

This clonotype was seen many times. The chain joins TRBV6-5 to TRBJ2-1, with D possibly being TRBD2 (6 bases). The CDR3 consists of 14 residues. Per germline, CDR1 MNHEY and CDR2 SVGAGI. Trimming shortened V by 6 bases and J by 4 bases, and 13 bases separated the two germline ends. CDR3 nucleotide sequence: TGTGCCAGCAGCCGCGGGACCCTTTACAATGAGCAGTTCTTC. It codes for CASSRGTLYNEQFF.

Concerning this clonotype: A much larger clonotype is one base distant, so this may be a read error. The V call is TRBV29-1, the J call TRBJ2-3; a possible D gene is TRBD1 (5 bases). CDR1 and CDR2 (germline): SQVTM, ANQGSEA. Trimming took off 8 bases at V and 4 bases at J, with 16 bases between the two ends. CDR3 length equals 13 residues. The CDR3 region is CSIPRQMADTQYF. In DNA, the CDR3 is TGCAGCATCCCCAGACAGATGGCAGATACGCAGTATTTT.

This clonotype was seen repeatedly, ten times or more. The V and J genes are TRBV20-1 and TRBJ2-1; 8 bases fit TRBD1. The V gene's germline CDR1 is DFQATT and CDR2 SNEGSKA (reference sequence). V lost 6 bases, J lost 6 bases, and 10 bases stayed unmatched. The CDR3 length is 14 residues. CDR3 in amino acids: CSAAGQGGSNEQFF. Written as DNA, the CDR3 is TGCAGTGCAGCCGGACAGGGAGGATCCAATGAGCAGTTCTTC.

The chain links TRBV6-4 to TRBJ2-1; D might be TRBD1 (5 bases). This CDR3 region has 15 residues. The ends were cut back, 5 bases at V and 0 bases at J, with 11 bases in the middle. The germline V gene has CDR1 MRHNA and CDR2 SNTAGT. CDR3 bases: TGTGCCAGCAGTATGGACATCGGCTCCTACAATGAGCAGTTCTTC. As protein: CASSMDIGSYNEQFF.

This clonotype has at least ten counts. This chain connects TRBV6-2 or TRBV6-3 to TRBJ1-1; D not certain. Germline values: CDR1 MNHEY, CDR2 SVGEGT. Trimming shortened V by 7 bases and J by 5 bases, and 17 bases separated the two germline ends. The CDR3 is made up of 14 amino acids. The CDR3, as DNA: TGTGCCAGCAACCAAGGCCCCGGGCGGACTGAAGCTTTCTTT. Its protein is CASNQGPGRTEAFF.

This clonotype showed up many times. The chain uses TRBV14 and TRBJ2-4; TRBD2 agrees at 11 bases. The trim removed 5 bases at V and 0 bases at J, leaving 9 bases unmatched. The CDR3 spans 18 residues. The germline V gene encodes CDR1 SGHDN and CDR2 FVKESK. CDR3 sequence: CASSVTSGGPLAKNIQYF. The CDR3 bases are TGTGCCAGCAGCGTTACTAGCGGGGGACCACTAGCCAAAAACATTCAGTACTTC. Full variable domain (missing parts from reference TRBV14 and TRBJ2-4): EAGVTQFPSHSVIEKGQTVTLRCDPISGHDNLYWYRRVMGKEIKFLLHFVKESKQDESGMPNNRFLAERTGGTYSTLKVQPAELEDSGVYFCASSVTSGGPLAKNIQYFGAGTRLSVL.

This clonotype was observed at least ten times. In nucleotides, the CDR3 is TGCGCCAGCAGCCCAAGCGGCAGGGGGAACACCGGGGAGCTGTTTTTT. It translates to CASSPSGRGNTGELFF. The rearrangement links TRBV5-1 to TRBJ2-2; D is perhaps TRBD1 (6 bases). V lost 4 bases to trimming and J lost 1 base, with 14 bases between them. Germline CDR1 reads SGHRS; CDR2 reads YFSETQ. The CDR3 length is 16 residues.

This clonotype has more than one count but fewer than ten. A much more abundant neighbour one base away suggests this may be a read error. This chain connects TRBV2 to TRBJ2-5, with D perhaps TRBD1 (6 bases). Germline CDR1 is SNHLY and CDR2 is FYNNEI. This CDR3 comprises 17 residues. In nucleotides, the CDR3 is TGTGCCAACAGTGAACTTAGACAGGACACTACTAAAGAGACCCAGTACTTC. Translated: CANSELRQDTTKETQYF.

In this sample, this clonotype turned up many times. The J gene is TRBJ1-5, the V gene TRBV20-1, with unresolved D. Germline values: CDR1 DFQATT, CDR2 SNEGSKA (reference sequence). This CDR3 region has 14 residues. V lost 1 base and J 0 bases, leaving 7 bases between the germline ends. This CDR3 is CSARGTYSNQPQHF. DNA of the CDR3: TGCAGTGCTAGAGGGACTTATAGCAATCAGCCCCAGCATTTT.

This clonotype was recorded many times. V and J are TRBV6-2 or TRBV6-3 and TRBJ1-5, with D possibly matching TRBD1 (6 bases). V was shortened by 6 bases and J by 6 bases, with 15 bases between the two germline ends. In germline, CDR1 is MNHEY, CDR2 SVGEGT. The CDR3 spans 14 residues. CDR3 nucleotide sequence: TGTGCCAGCAGGGCCGGGGGGGGGCCTCAGCCCCAGCATTTT. It specifies CASRAGGGPQPQHF.

This clonotype was recorded at least ten times. This chain connects TRBV7-6 to TRBJ1-2, with a weak D call TRBD1 (6 bases). From germline, CDR1 is SGHVS and CDR2 FNYEAQ. Trimming cost V 1 base and J 4 bases, with 13 bases left between them. CDR3 length: 15 residues. CDR3: CASSLEQGLAYGYTF. CDR3 bases: TGTGCCAGCAGCTTAGAACAGGGCCTAGCCTATGGCTACACCTTC.

In its sample, this clonotype was seen many times. V and J are TRBV6-2 or TRBV6-3 and TRBJ1-2; 7 bases are a match to TRBD1. The V segment lost 2 bases and the J segment 8 bases; nucleotides outside the gene matches: 2. CDR3 length equals 12 residues. Germline-derived CDR1 and CDR2 are MNHEY and SVGEGT. The CDR3 region is CASSYPDRGYTF. DNA of the CDR3: TGTGCCAGCAGTTACCCGGACAGGGGCTACACCTTC.

This clonotype showed up many times. The rearrangement uses TRBV5-5 and TRBJ1-1; TRBD1 agrees at 9 bases. Trimming removed 5 bases from V and 8 bases from J; junction bases left unmatched: 10. The CDR3 totals 14 residues. Germline CDR1 is SGHKS and CDR2 is YYEKEE (reference sequence). The CDR3 loop reads CASRTQGAKGEAFF. CDR3 coding DNA: TGTGCCAGCAGAACACAGGGGGCCAAGGGAGAAGCTTTCTTT. Full variable domain (rest looked up from reference TRBV5-5 and TRBJ1-1): DAGVTQSPTHLIKTRGQQVTLRCSPISGHKSVSWYQQVLGQGPQFIFQYYEKEERGRGNFPDRFSARQFPNYSSELNVNALLLGDSALYLCASRTQGAKGEAFFGQGTRLTVV.

The sample holds many counts of this clonotype. The chain joins TRBV5-5 to TRBJ1-3; D gene unclear. This CDR3 region has 16 residues. The germline gives CDR1 SGHKS, CDR2 YYEKEE (reference sequence). Trimming took off 1 base at V and 0 bases at J, with 11 bases between the two ends. This CDR3 is CASSLLQWASGNTIYF. The CDR3 DNA reads TGTGCCAGCAGCTTGTTACAGTGGGCCTCTGGAAACACCATATATTTT. The whole variable domain, remainder taken from reference TRBV5-5 and TRBJ1-3, is DAGVTQSPTHLIKTRGQQVTLRCSPISGHKSVSWYQQVLGQGPQFIFQYYEKEERGRGNFPDRFSARQFPNYSSELNVNALLLGDSALYLCASSLLQWASGNTIYFGEGSWLTVV.

This clonotype was counted at least ten times. V is TRBV14 and J is TRBJ1-1, with D perhaps matching TRBD1 (6 bases). V was pared by 0 bases and J by 3 bases, with 17 bases between. Germline V gene sequence: CDR1 SGHDN, CDR2 FVKESK. The length of the CDR3 is 17 residues. CDR3 nucleotides: TGTGCCAGCAGCCAAGATTGGCGGGGGGCTAAGGACACTGAAGCTTTCTTT. Encoded protein: CASSQDWRGAKDTEAFF.

The V call is TRBV7-9, the J call TRBJ1-4, with D unclear. Germline values: CDR1 SEHNR, CDR2 FQNEAQ (reference sequence). V gave up 4 bases and J gave up 7 bases, with 7 bases separating them. The CDR3 runs 12 residues. The DNA of the CDR3 is TGTGCCAGCAGCTCGGTTGGTGAAAAACTGTTTTTT. It yields the protein CASSSVGEKLFF.

This clonotype was observed many times. The rearrangement joins TRBV6-1 to TRBJ2-7; 8 bases are a match to TRBD1. Trimming at V came to 7 bases and at J to 1 base, leaving 3 bases not matched to a gene. The germline V gene encodes CDR1 MNHNS and CDR2 SASEGT. The CDR3 runs 13 residues. CDR3 sequence reads: CASTRQGSYEQYV. CDR3 in DNA: TGTGCCAGCACCCGACAGGGGTCCTACGAGCAGTACGTC.

This clonotype was recorded many times. This chain links TRBV7-9 with TRBJ2-2, with D possibly TRBD2 on 5 matching bases. This CDR3 spans 17 amino acids. Germline CDR1 is SEHNR and CDR2 is FQNEAQ (reference sequence). Trimming removed 5 bases from V and 3 bases from J, with 19 bases in between. CDR3 in DNA: TGTGCCAGCAGCCTGCCCCGGGAAGGTCTTGACACCGGGGAGCTGTTTTTT. Encoded protein: CASSLPREGLDTGELFF.

This clonotype came up many times. The V call is TRBV20-1, the J call TRBJ2-3; 11 bases agree with TRBD2. The CDR3 runs 14 residues. The germline CDR1 and CDR2 sequences are DFQATT and SNEGSKA (reference sequence). The J segment lost 5 bases and the V segment lost 5 bases, leaving 6 bases of the junction unmatched. For the CDR3, the DNA is TGCAGTGCTTCACTAGCGGGGGTGAGAGATACGCAGTATTTT. Translation gives CSASLAGVRDTQYF.

The chain uses TRBV20-1 and TRBJ2-7; TRBD1 agrees at 9 bases. The germline gives CDR1 DFQATT, CDR2 SNEGSKA (reference sequence). The J segment lost 1 base and the V segment lost 6 bases, leaving 10 bases of the junction unmatched. CDR3 length: 15 amino acids. The CDR3 reads CSASSAGTGSYEQYF. The CDR3 region has the DNA TGCAGTGCCAGCAGCGCCGGGACAGGGTCCTACGAGCAGTACTTC.

Many counts were recorded for this clonotype. This chain uses TRBV7-2 with TRBJ2-2; D gene uncertain. Germline-derived CDR1 and CDR2 are SGHTA and FQGNSA. CDR3 length: 15 residues. Trimming removed 1 base from V and 6 bases from J, with 12 bases in between. The CDR3, as DNA: TGTGCCAGCAGCTTAGACCCCCTGAAGGCCGGGGAGCTGTTTTTT. Protein sequence: CASSLDPLKAGELFF.

This clonotype has just a few counts. The chain recombines TRBV19 with TRBJ2-2; tentatively, D is TRBD1 or TRBD2 (6 bases each). The V and J ends lost 3 bases and 5 bases respectively, with 13 bases between them. CDR3 length: 15 residues. CDR1 and CDR2 from the germline V gene are LNHDA and SQIVND (reference sequence). As DNA, the CDR3 is TGTGCCAGTAGTATCGGGGGCTCGAGGACCGGGGAGCTGTTTTTT. This encodes CASSIGGSRTGELFF.